This entry features one T cell receptor (beta chain) sequence. Its matching antigen is unknown. V was clipped by 0 bases and J by 5 bases, with 20 bases between them. The CDR3 is 17 amino acids. Germline values: CDR1 SGHDT, CDR2 YYEEEE. The data were taken from a study of cytomegalovirus exposure and HLA in healthy donors. Measured with immunoSEQ multiplex PCR; TCRdb has only the in-frame clones, and not every one. The sample includes fewer than 150,000 clones, around 88% of them seen just once. Study findings and constraints: The authors enumerated around 150 TCR beta chains as linked to cytomegalovirus.

The source material was PBMCs. This clonotype was obtained from a woman aged 18-35 years in good health and CMV-seropositive. This rearrangement joins TRBV5-6 to TRBJ1-2; D perhaps matches TRBD1 (5 bases). The CDR3 bases are TGTGCCAGCAGCTTGGAGGCAGGGTCCGGGGGGTTGTATGGCTACACCTTC. Translation: CASSLEAGSGGLYGYTF.